The 8 T cell receptor beta chains presented below share a single source sample, sequenced in a study of cytomegalovirus exposure and HLA in healthy donors (dated by TCRdb to 2016 to 2017). Libraries were constructed by the immunoSEQ multiplex PCR assay. Held by TCRdb, this immuneACCESS table contains in-frame sequences only and omits some clones. Under half of the omission traces to an unresolved V gene where checked; the cause of the rest is unknown. This sample comprises under 250,000 clones, around nine tenths of them detected only once. The top ten clones comprise 1.5% to 2.5% of the sample. What was sequenced was PBMCs. Receptors were obtained from a woman aged 18-29 years in good health and CMV-seropositive.

The CDR3 DNA reads TGTGCCACGAAGGACCGGGGGGTTCAGCCCCAGCATTTT. It codes for CATKDRGVQPQHF. The chain is built from TRBV19 and TRBJ1-5; D is possibly TRBD1 (5 bases). The CDR3 length is 13 residues. Germline V gene sequence: CDR1 LNHDA, CDR2 SQIVND (reference sequence). Trimming removed 10 bases from V and 6 bases from J, with 16 bases in between.

The chain uses TRBV6-1 and TRBJ2-4; 7 bases line up with TRBD1. Germline assignment: CDR1 MNHNS and CDR2 SASEGT. The CDR3 has 14 residues. J was trimmed by 9 bases and V by 6 bases; bases with no gene match: 11. The CDR3: CASRDRTNPSIQYF. The CDR3 DNA reads as TGTGCCAGCAGGGACAGGACAAATCCAAGCATTCAGTACTTC.

This rearrangement joins TRBV18 to TRBJ1-2, with unresolved D. CDR3 size: 15 residues. V dropped 3 bases and J dropped 3 bases, with 14 bases sitting between them. The germline V gene encodes CDR1 KGHSH and CDR2 LQKENI. The CDR3 is CASSPPAGRDYGYTF. CDR3 coding DNA: TGTGCCAGCTCACCCCCGGCCGGGAGGGACTATGGCTACACCTTC.

V gene TRBV9 combines with J gene TRBJ2-1, with 8 bases lining up with TRBD1. J lost 2 bases, V lost 4 bases, and 8 bases had no gene match. CDR1 is SGDLS, CDR2 YYNGEE, per germline. This CDR3 spans 16 amino acids. The CDR3 DNA is TGTGCCAGCAGCATCCATGGACAGGGCCCCTACAATGAGCAGTTCTTC. This gives the protein CASSIHGQGPYNEQFF.

DNA for the CDR3: TGTGCCACCAGCAGAGGTAGCGGGTTTCACAATGAGCAGTTCTTC. It encodes CATSRGSGFHNEQFF. The chain links TRBV15 to TRBJ2-1, with 7 nucleotides matching TRBD2. With 1 base clipped from V and 5 bases from J, the junction kept 5 bases outside the gene matches. CDR3 length equals 15 residues. CDR1 and CDR2 (germline): LNHNV, YYDKDF (reference sequence).

The chain carries TRBV30 and TRBJ1-2; 7 bases match TRBD1. CDR3 length: 15 residues. V was clipped by 0 bases and J by 6 bases; unmatched bases: 10. Germline V lookup: CDR1 GTSNPN, CDR2 SVGIG (reference sequence). The CDR3 region is CAWSVPGNRGHGYTF. The CDR3 nucleotides read TGTGCCTGGAGTGTACCCGGAAACAGGGGACATGGCTACACCTTC. Full variable domain (outside the CDR3, taken from reference TRBV30 and TRBJ1-2): SQTIHQWPATLVQPVGSPLSLECTVEGTSNPNLYWYRQAAGRGLQLLFYSVGIGQISSEVPQNLSASRPQDRQFILSSKKLLLSDSGFYLCAWSVPGNRGHGYTFGSGTRLTVV.

In DNA, the CDR3 is TGTGCCAGCAGCCGCCCCGGAAGGGACAGGGAAACCGGGGAGCTGTTTTTT. It yields the protein CASSRPGRDRETGELFF. This sequence joins TRBV9 and TRBJ2-2; 9 bases line up with TRBD1. Germline assignment: CDR1 SGDLS and CDR2 YYNGEE. This CDR3 is 17 amino acids long. The junction had 12 bases not matched to a gene; V was cut back by 4 bases and J by 5 bases.

The rearrangement uses TRBV6-1 and TRBJ2-2; 9 bases fit TRBD2. Trimming took 6 bases from V and 1 from J; bases not matched to a gene: 3. Germline V CDR1 and CDR2: MNHNS, SASEGT. The CDR3 consists of 15 residues. The CDR3 nucleotides are TGTGCCAGCAGGGGACTAGCTGAGAACACCGGGGAGCTGTTTTTT. Protein: CASRGLAENTGELFF.